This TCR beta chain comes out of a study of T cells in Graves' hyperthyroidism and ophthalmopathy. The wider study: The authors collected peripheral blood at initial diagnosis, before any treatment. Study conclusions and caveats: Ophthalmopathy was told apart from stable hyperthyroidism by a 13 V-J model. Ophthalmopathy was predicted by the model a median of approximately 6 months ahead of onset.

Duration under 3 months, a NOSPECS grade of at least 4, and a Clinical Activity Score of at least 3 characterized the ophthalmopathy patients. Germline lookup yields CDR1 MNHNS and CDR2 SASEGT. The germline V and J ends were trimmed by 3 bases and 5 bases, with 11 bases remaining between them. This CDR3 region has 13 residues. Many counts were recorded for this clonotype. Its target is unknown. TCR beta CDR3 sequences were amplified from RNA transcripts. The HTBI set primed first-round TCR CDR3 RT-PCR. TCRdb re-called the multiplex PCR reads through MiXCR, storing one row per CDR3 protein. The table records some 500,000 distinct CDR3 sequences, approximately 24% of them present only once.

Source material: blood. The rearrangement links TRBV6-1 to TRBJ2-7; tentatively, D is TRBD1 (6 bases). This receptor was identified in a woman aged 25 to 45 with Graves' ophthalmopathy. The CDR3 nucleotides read TGTGCCAGCAGTGATGAGGGGGAGAACGAGCAGTACTTC. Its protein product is CASSDEGENEQYF.